This TCR beta chain was sequenced in a study of T cell repertoires in cytomegalovirus infection. Background on the study: Selection of CMV epitopes for the study included recently identified HLA-C-restricted and well-studied HLA-B-restricted ones.

TCRdb used MiXCR to reprocess the reads, holding one entry per CDR3 protein. The sample lists about 900,000 distinct CDR3 sequences, about 33% occurring once. This clonotype was recorded a few times. Its antigen is undetermined. Study-level results: HLA-C-restricted TCR beta clonotypes specific for CMV led the ex vivo response.

Trimming took 3 bases from V and 1 from J; bases not matched to a gene: 3. Germline loops: CDR1 LGHDT, CDR2 YNNKEL (reference sequence). The CDR3 extends over 16 amino acids. The V and J genes are TRBV3-1 and TRBJ2-1; 10 bases line up with TRBD2. Source: cultured CD8+ T cells from PBMCs, taken from culture after CMV antigen stimulation. This clonotype was sampled from a human donor in good health (CMV status not recorded). Some clones in this sample may be carry-over from other donors' samples. The CDR3 coding sequence is TGTGCCAGCAGCCACCTAGCGGGGGATTCCTACAATGAGCAGTTCTTC. Its protein product is CASSHLAGDSYNEQFF.